This is a list of T cell receptor beta chains from one sample in a study of monozygotic twins with inflammatory bowel disease. Following a re-call of the 5' RACE reads, TCRdb has one entry per CDR3 protein and lacks DNA. The sample is made up of about 420,000 distinct CDR3 sequences, and the top ten hold around 2.5% of it. The material sequenced was blood. Receptor source: a human donor with ulcerative colitis or Crohn's disease, or a healthy co-twin of an affected twin (not recorded which). Each CDR3 is given with its conserved first and last residue.

V gene: TRBV11-1
J gene: TRBJ1-5
CDR3 protein: CASSSDVGRFGSNQPQHF

V gene: TRBV4-2
J gene: TRBJ2-1
CDR3 protein: CASSPRVVDEQFF

V gene: TRBV11-2
J gene: TRBJ2-7
CDR3 protein: CASSLETWLPKSYEQYF

V gene: TRBV15
J gene: TRBJ2-7
CDR3 protein: CATSEIKDEQYF

V gene: TRBV12-3/TRBV12-4
J gene: TRBJ2-3
CDR3 protein: CASSLLRGTQYF

V gene: TRBV25-1
J gene: TRBJ1-1
CDR3 protein: CASRPLDRATEAFF

V gene: TRBV7-9
J gene: TRBJ1-1
CDR3 protein: CASSSPQGPAAFF

V gene: TRBV5-1
J gene: TRBJ2-1
CDR3 protein: CASSLGGAVNEQFF

V gene: TRBV5-5
J gene: TRBJ1-5
CDR3 protein: CASSPGPREPQHF

V gene: TRBV20-1
J gene: TRBJ1-1
CDR3 protein: CSAPRTGGFTEAFF

V gene: TRBV12-3/TRBV12-4
J gene: TRBJ2-7
CDR3 protein: CASSFGGVRSYEQYF

V gene: TRBV28
J gene: TRBJ2-7
CDR3 protein: CASNSQKPPYEQYF

V gene: TRBV7-9
J gene: TRBJ1-2
CDR3 protein: CASSLGTGSNGYTF

V gene: TRBV27
J gene: TRBJ2-5
CDR3 protein: CASSEIQGSIETQYF

V gene: TRBV5-1
J gene: TRBJ2-2
CDR3 protein: CASSRTSTPNWDRTGELFF

V gene: TRBV19
J gene: TRBJ2-6
CDR3 protein: CASSEYREANVLTF

V gene: TRBV5-5
J gene: TRBJ2-5
CDR3 protein: CGEREAGETQYF

V gene: TRBV3-1
J gene: TRBJ2-3
CDR3 protein: CASSQLAGFTDTQYF

V gene: TRBV18
J gene: TRBJ2-7
CDR3 protein: CASSYRGDQYF

V gene: TRBV13
J gene: TRBJ2-3
CDR3 protein: CASSRPYRSTDTQYF

V gene: TRBV29-1
J gene: TRBJ2-7
CDR3 protein: CSVQLSLSYEQYF

V gene: TRBV3-1
J gene: TRBJ1-4
CDR3 protein: CASSQDWQGGVTNEKLFF

V gene: TRBV27
J gene: TRBJ2-4
CDR3 protein: CATQRALSTNIQYF

V gene: TRBV29-1
J gene: TRBJ2-3
CDR3 protein: CSVFIQGLKDF

V gene: TRBV18
J gene: TRBJ1-3
CDR3 protein: CASSPRPGQDSGNTIYF

V gene: TRBV6-5
J gene: TRBJ2-1
CDR3 protein: CASSYGGKDNEQFF

V gene: TRBV2
J gene: TRBJ2-3
CDR3 protein: CASSTSVSTDTQYF

V gene: TRBV4-3
J gene: TRBJ2-2
CDR3 protein: CASSQDLGGGTGELFF

V gene: TRBV6-2/TRBV6-3
J gene: TRBJ1-1
CDR3 protein: CASSYPDRAEAFF

V gene: TRBV18
J gene: TRBJ2-7
CDR3 protein: CASSSQGLSSYEQYF

V gene: TRBV6-1
J gene: TRBJ1-3
CDR3 protein: CASSTGTPTSGNTIYF

V gene: TRBV30
J gene: TRBJ2-1
CDR3 protein: CAWSVAGVVSEQFF

V gene: TRBV7-2
J gene: TRBJ1-3
CDR3 protein: CASSRGGNTIYF

V gene: TRBV6-1
J gene: TRBJ1-4
CDR3 protein: CASRRDSTISNEKLFF

V gene: TRBV20-1
J gene: TRBJ1-5
CDR3 protein: CSARGTDNQPQHF

V gene: TRBV7-9
J gene: TRBJ1-1
CDR3 protein: CASSLGGAGMRAEAFF

V gene: TRBV19
J gene: TRBJ1-2
CDR3 protein: CASRRKGAGEGYTF

V gene: TRBV20-1
J gene: TRBJ2-7
CDR3 protein: CSASQDRYEQYF

V gene: TRBV30
J gene: TRBJ1-1
CDR3 protein: CAWTGPWNTEAFF

V gene: TRBV5-1
J gene: TRBJ2-6
CDR3 protein: CASSSGLRGEGRTGANVLTF

V gene: TRBV25-1
J gene: TRBJ2-1
CDR3 protein: CASSPTGTRAGEQFF

V gene: TRBV14
J gene: TRBJ2-7
CDR3 protein: CASSQGRISEQYF

V gene: TRBV11-2
J gene: TRBJ1-2
CDR3 protein: CASSLSHQSGYTF

V gene: TRBV12-3/TRBV12-4
J gene: TRBJ2-7
CDR3 protein: CASSSSGRGYEQYF

V gene: TRBV4-3
J gene: TRBJ2-7
CDR3 protein: CASSQGTGPYEQYF

V gene: TRBV20-1
J gene: TRBJ1-5
CDR3 protein: CSARTGGVQPQHF

V gene: TRBV5-1
J gene: TRBJ2-7
CDR3 protein: CASSLDPSGSPGTYEQYF

V gene: TRBV6-2/TRBV6-3
J gene: TRBJ2-7
CDR3 protein: CASSALPSSYEQYF

V gene: TRBV10-3
J gene: TRBJ2-1
CDR3 protein: CAAGTRSSYNEQFF

V gene: TRBV20-1
J gene: TRBJ2-1
CDR3 protein: CSARQTLNNEQFF

V gene: TRBV21-1
J gene: TRBJ2-1
CDR3 protein: CASSPKFGQTYNEQFF

V gene: TRBV20-1
J gene: TRBJ1-1
CDR3 protein: CSAPDRYTEAFF

V gene: TRBV20-1
J gene: TRBJ2-1
CDR3 protein: CSTPRGLAGVTGEQFF

V gene: TRBV12-3/TRBV12-4
J gene: TRBJ1-2
CDR3 protein: CASSFVDRRVF

V gene: TRBV20-1
J gene: TRBJ1-5
CDR3 protein: CSAKDPGTGKNNQPQHF

V gene: TRBV7-3
J gene: TRBJ1-1
CDR3 protein: CASTRLVGVSTEAFF

V gene: TRBV7-2
J gene: TRBJ1-2
CDR3 protein: CASSLTRTGAGYTF